This T cell receptor beta chain was sequenced for a study of shared clonotypes between healthy human individuals (TCRdb year 2020). Describing the broader study: The cohort included a few men and a couple of women between 18 and 49 years of age. For each donor, CD4 naive and CD4 memory were each given three plates, CD8 naive was given two plates, and CD8 memory was given one plate. To estimate repertoire size and how much clonotypes are shared between individuals, the study performed deep sequencing of blood TCR repertoires from a few healthy adults. Different laboratories and diverse techniques were used to prepare libraries and sequence TCR repertoires, to increase sequencing depth and limit assay-specific biases. Per donor, leukapheresis produced somewhere between about 0.85 and 10 billion PBMCs.

The investigation overall reported the following: When a few donors were compared, the shared fraction of clonotypes was around 5% for naive CD4, approximately 3.5% for naive CD8, more than 2% for memory CD4, and less than 0.45% for memory CD8. Estimated clonotype richness was generally larger for naive than for memory subsets. The genetic and exposure-history diversity represented was limited by the small number of donors. Even with the large sequencing depth, rarefaction of the sorted-subset datasets indicated that sequencing was incomplete. Only blood was sampled, and tissue TCR repertoires likely differ from those in blood. Higher generation probabilities were observed for clonotypes shared by all four sorted-subset donors than for non-shared clonotypes. Based on pairwise subsampling, the degree of clonotype sharing among donors was expected to be affected by sequencing depth.

Clipping removes 7 bases from V and 1 base from J, with 10 as the unmatched junction base count. The CDR3 runs 15 residues from the cysteine to the phenylalanine. The only DNA kept is the CDR3, 45 bases in frame from the first base. Looking up the germline V gene yields CDR1 MDHEN and CDR2 SYDVKM. Using the deep immunoSEQ assay, TCR CDR3 regions were amplified from genomic DNA by multiplex PCR. Genomic DNA extracted from each cell subset was distributed evenly over all wells of several immunoSEQ 96-well plates, and each plate served as one replicate. Each replicate PCR for sorted subsets received about 210 ng genomic DNA, equal to about 30,000 T cell genomes. Purified libraries were quantified with a Qubit 3.0 fluorometer, sized on a Bioanalyzer 2100, and re-quantified with the KAPA Library Quantification kit. Every immunoSEQ 96-well plate was sequenced on a separate single-read 150-cycle Illumina NextSeq 550 flow cell. Per the original workflow: The immunoSEQ output contained only junctional sequences without quality scores, so filtering could not match that applied to full-length reads. Sequences were annotated with PyIR, a Python wrapper for IgBLAST v1.9, using IMGT germline references to assign V/J genes and CDR3. Reads with weak V/J assignments (E-value above 1e-6), missing CDR3, stop codons, out-of-frame junctions, or ambiguous translated residues were removed. A V3J clonotype was defined by an identical inferred V gene, J gene, and CDR3 amino acid sequence. Percentage overlap between repertoires was computed as shared unique clonotypes divided by the size of the smaller repertoire. Three approaches were used to assess repertoire richness: RTK rarefaction, the Chao1 estimator, and Recon v2.1 estimates of unobserved clonotypes. Generation probabilities for all TCRbeta clonotypes obtained by the gDNA method from a handful of donors were computed using OLGA. In TCRdb, the immuneACCESS table is reduced to in-frame sequences with V and J assigned. These tables do not hold every clone; where another copy was compared, an unresolved V gene accounts for under half, and the others remain unexplained. The DNA was the basis for D and trimming; V, J and clone size are from that table. Across this sample there are 2 million or so clones, with approximately 94% seen only once. The ten top clones hold roughly 1% of the sample.

For the CD8 naive samples, CD45RO-negative cells were positively selected for CCR7, yielding a CD45RA+CCR7+ population from which TemRA cells were excluded. The donors were healthy, HIV-negative adults who had no recently reported acute infections or vaccinations. Every donor was a Caucasian adult living in Nashville, Tennessee, USA. Blood was obtained by leukapheresis, after which PBMCs were separated by Ficoll-Histopaque density gradient centrifugation and cryopreserved in liquid nitrogen vapor phase. Analytical flow cytometry was used to check the purity and quantity of every magnetically sorted T cell population. Genomic DNA was isolated from each sorted fraction and quantified by UV absorbance on a Nanodrop 2000c. In this sample, this clone turned up once. No antigen is known for it. Nothing much larger sits one base from this clone, and base qualities are not available.

The material sequenced was naive CD8+ T cells sorted from blood. The sample's cell subset or site label, decoded: CD45RA+CCR7+. The chain was built from TRBV28 and TRBJ2-7; 7 junctional bases match TRBD1. The sequence came from a man between 18 and 29 years old in good health. The CDR3 region: CASNWPRTGSYEQYF. The nucleotide sequence is given as TGTGCCAGCAACTGGCCCCGGACAGGTTCCTACGAGCAGTACTTC.